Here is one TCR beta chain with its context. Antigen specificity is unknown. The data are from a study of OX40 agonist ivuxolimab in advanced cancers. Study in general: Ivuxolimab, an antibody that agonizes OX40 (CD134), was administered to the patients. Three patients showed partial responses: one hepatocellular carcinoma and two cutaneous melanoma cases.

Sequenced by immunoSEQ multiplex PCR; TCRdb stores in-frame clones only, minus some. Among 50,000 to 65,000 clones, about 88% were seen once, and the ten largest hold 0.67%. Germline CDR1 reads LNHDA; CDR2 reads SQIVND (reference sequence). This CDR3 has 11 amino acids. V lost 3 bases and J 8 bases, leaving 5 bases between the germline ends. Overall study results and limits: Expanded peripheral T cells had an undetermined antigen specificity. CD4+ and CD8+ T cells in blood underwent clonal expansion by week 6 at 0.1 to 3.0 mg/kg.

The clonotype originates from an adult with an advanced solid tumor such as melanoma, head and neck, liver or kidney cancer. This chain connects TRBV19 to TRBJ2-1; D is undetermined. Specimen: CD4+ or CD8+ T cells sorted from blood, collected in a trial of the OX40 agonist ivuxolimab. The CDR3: CASSIVDEQFF. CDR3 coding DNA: TGTGCCAGTAGTATTGTAGATGAGCAGTTCTTC.